These 5 T cell receptor beta chains originate from one sample sequenced in a study of Ad26.COV2.S vaccination and SARS-CoV-2 variants. The protocol was immunoSEQ multiplex PCR, while the TCRdb copy is restricted to in-frame clones and leaves out a portion. The repertoire holds 500,000 or so clones, roughly nine tenths seen once, with more than 10% in the top ten. The sample's treatment: some 20 received Ad26.COV2.S at low or high dose, single or two shots; five or six received placebo; per-sample allocation not given. Specimen acquisition occurred on day 63 following the initial vaccine or placebo injection. Sequenced here: peripheral blood, sampled in a trial of Ad26.COV2.S vaccine versus placebo. These receptor sequences come from a person aged 18-65 years who received the Ad26.COV2.S COVID-19 vaccine or a placebo.

The chain employs TRBV14 and TRBJ2-3; D possibly matches TRBD1 or TRBD2 (6 bases each). The germline V gene encodes CDR1 SGHDN and CDR2 FVKESK. The length of the CDR3 is 15 residues. V was pared by 6 bases and J by 4 bases, with 17 bases between. The CDR3 reads CASSHGGGTPDTQYF. The CDR3 DNA reads as TGTGCCAGCAGTCATGGAGGGGGGACCCCAGATACGCAGTATTTT.

The chain's CDR3 is CASRLQGHQPQHF. CDR3 bases: TGTGCCAGTAGATTACAGGGACATCAGCCCCAGCATTTT. The chain uses TRBV19 and TRBJ1-5; weak D call: TRBD1 (6 bases). The CDR3 is 13 amino acids. CDR1 and CDR2 from the germline V gene are LNHDA and SQIVND (reference sequence). V lost 6 bases and J 5 bases, leaving 11 bases between the germline ends.

The chain uses TRBV11-1 and TRBJ2-7; the D call may be TRBD1 or TRBD2 (5 bases each). Trimming removed 5 bases at V and 1 base at J, with 15 bases between. Germline V lookup: CDR1 SGHAT, CDR2 FQDESV (reference sequence). This CDR3 is built from 15 residues. This chain's CDR3 is CASSPRRDGSYEQYF. CDR3 DNA: TGTGCCAGCAGCCCTAGACGGGACGGGTCCTACGAGCAGTACTTC.

This chain uses TRBV19 with TRBJ1-1, with 9 bases aligning to TRBD1. The CDR3 has 14 residues. The V gene's germline CDR1 is LNHDA and CDR2 SQIVND (reference sequence). Trimming cost V 10 bases and J 1 base; bases outside gene matches: 7. CDR3 sequence: CATNDRGGNTEAFF. In DNA form, the CDR3 reads TGTGCCACCAACGACAGGGGGGGGAACACTGAAGCTTTCTTT.

Written as DNA, the CDR3 is TGTGCCAGTAGTGCACGGAGGGCCGGGGGCAATGAGCAGTTCTTC. Protein: CASSARRAGGNEQFF. The chain uses TRBV19 and TRBJ2-1, with D maybe TRBD2 (6 bases). The germline V and J ends were trimmed by 5 bases and 6 bases, with 17 bases remaining between them. Germline loops: CDR1 LNHDA, CDR2 SQIVND (reference sequence). The CDR3 is made up of 15 amino acids.